Below, one TCR beta chain is given with its context. Its target is not known. The data were obtained in a study of T cell repertoires in cytomegalovirus infection. Study summary: HLA-C-restricted CMV epitopes, recently identified, and well-studied HLA-B-restricted ones were used by the study. Study-wide points: Cumulative public TCR beta family frequency identified carriers of CMV plus the relevant HLA. HLA-C-restricted CMV-specific TCR beta clonotypes prevailed in the ex vivo response.

Looked up from germline, CDR1 is SQVTM and CDR2 is ANQGSEA. The length of the CDR3 is 16 residues. With V trimmed by 0 bases and J by 0 bases, 5 bases remained unmatched. MiXCR was run by TCRdb on the reads, yielding one entry per CDR3 protein. The sample consists of about 890,000 distinct CDR3 sequences, roughly 31% of them appearing once. The sequencing used cultured CD8+ T cells from PBMCs, collected from culture after CMV antigen stimulation. V usage is TRBV29-1 and J usage is TRBJ1-1; 9 bases align to TRBD1. The origin of this receptor is a human donor in good health (CMV status not recorded). Some clones in this sample may be carry-over from other donors' samples. Written as DNA, the CDR3 is TGCAGCGTTGAAGATAGGGGGACAGGGATGAACACTGAAGCTTTCTTT. Its protein product is CSVEDRGTGMNTEAFF.